This entry features one TCR beta chain sequence. These data are taken from a study of blood T cell repertoires in COVID-19. Trimming removed 6 bases at V and 6 bases at J, with 13 bases between. This CDR3 has 12 amino acids. The germline V gene encodes CDR1 SQVTM and CDR2 ANQGSEA. As processed by the authors: Counts of nucleated cells, estimated from reference gene primer amplification, were obtained. Sequencing was performed with immunoSEQ multiplex PCR; in TCRdb, only in-frame clones are kept and a portion is missing. From that table come the V and J calls and clone size; the DNA was used to work out D and trimming. The repertoire consists of roughly 280,000 clones, with around 80% occurring once and the leading ten covering 3.5% to 5%.

This sequence was found in a man in his 60s with acute or convalescent COVID-19. Input material: peripheral blood. The chain combines TRBV29-1 with TRBJ2-3, with D tentatively TRBD2 (6 bases). This chain's CDR3 is CSVWGRGDTQYF. CDR3 in DNA: TGCAGCGTGTGGGGCCGGGGGGATACGCAGTATTTT.